This T cell receptor beta chain stems from a study of shared clonotypes between healthy human individuals (dated by TCRdb to about 2020). A note on the overall study: A couple of women and a few men aged 18 to 49 years were included in the cohort. For each donor, three plates each were used for CD4 naive and CD4 memory, two plates were used for CD8 naive, and one plate was used for CD8 memory. To estimate repertoire size and how much clonotypes are shared between individuals, the study performed deep sequencing of blood TCR repertoires from about five healthy adults. To increase sequencing depth and limit assay-specific biases, TCR repertoire library preparation and sequencing were carried out by different laboratories using diverse techniques. Per donor, leukapheresis produced somewhere between about 0.85 and 8.9 billion PBMCs. General findings and caveats noted by the study authors: Naive subsets generally had larger estimated clonotype richness than memory subsets did. Compared with non-shared clonotypes, the clonotypes found in all four sorted-subset donors had higher generation probabilities. Rarefaction of sorted-subset datasets indicated incomplete sequencing despite the large sequencing depth. Sampling was limited to blood, and TCR repertoires in tissue likely differ from TCR repertoires in blood. Pairwise subsampling led to the expectation that sequencing depth would affect the degree of clonotype sharing among donors. The genetic and exposure-history diversity represented was limited by the small number of donors. Sharing across several donors was observed for about 4.8% of naive CD4, under 4% of naive CD8, roughly 2.4% of memory CD4, and roughly 0.4% of memory CD8 clonotypes.

The donors were healthy, HIV-negative adults who had no recently reported acute infections or vaccinations. Every donor was a Caucasian adult residing in Nashville, Tennessee, USA. Magnetic negative selection was used to enrich CD4+ T cells, after which naive cells were positively selected on CD45RA and the negative fraction became the memory subset. Blood was obtained by leukapheresis, after which PBMCs were separated by Ficoll-Histopaque density gradient centrifugation and cryopreserved in liquid nitrogen vapor phase. Purity and quantity of every magnetically sorted T cell population were checked by analytical flow cytometry. Genomic DNA was isolated from each sorted fraction and quantified by UV absorbance on a Nanodrop 2000c. Notes on this clone: This clone's antigen is unknown. Base-call qualities are not available, and no considerably larger clone is one nucleotide away.

V loses 3 bases of germline sequence and J loses 4 bases, and the interval between the two ends is 18 bases. The CDR3 sequence holds 16 residues, the cysteine and phenylalanine included. Only CDR3 DNA remains: 48 bases, in frame from the first base. Sequences MNHNS (CDR1) and SASEGT (CDR2) are obtained from the germline V gene. TCR CDR3 regions were amplified from genomic DNA by multiplex PCR using the deep immunoSEQ assay. Extracted genomic DNA from each cell subset was spread evenly across all wells of several immunoSEQ 96-well plates, with each plate serving as a replicate. For sorted subsets, each replicate PCR was loaded with 200 to 250 ng genomic DNA, equivalent to 30,000 or so T cell genomes. The purified libraries were quantified using a Qubit 3.0 fluorometer, sized with a Bioanalyzer 2100, and then quantified again using the KAPA Library Quantification kit. Every immunoSEQ 96-well plate was sequenced on a dedicated single-read 150-cycle Illumina NextSeq 550 flow cell. In the paper's pipeline: The immunoSEQ output contained only junctional sequences without quality scores, so filtering could not match that applied to full-length reads. Sequences were annotated with PyIR, a Python wrapper for IgBLAST v1.9, and V/J genes and CDR3 were assigned using IMGT germline references. Reads with weak V/J assignments (E-value above 1e-6), missing CDR3, stop codons, out-of-frame junctions, or ambiguous translated residues were removed. V3J clonotypes were defined by identical inferred V gene, J gene, and CDR3 amino acid sequence. The percentage overlap between two repertoires was calculated by dividing the number of shared unique clonotypes by the size of the smaller repertoire. RTK rarefaction, the Chao1 estimator, and Recon v2.1 estimates of unobserved clonotypes were used to assess repertoire richness. OLGA was used to compute generation probabilities for all TCRbeta clonotypes that the gDNA method yielded from a few donors. Here the immuneACCESS table is served through TCRdb, limited to in-frame sequences with V and J called. Missing clones are a known gap in these copies; in checked studies unresolved V genes cover under half, and the rest lacks a known reason. The V and J calls and clone size come from that table; D and trimming were worked out from the DNA. Recorded for this sample are 2 million to 3 million clones; over 85% of them occurred a single time. The top ten hold roughly 0.15% of the sample.

The rearrangement joined TRBV6-1 to TRBJ1-2; TRBD1 might be the D gene, on 5 matching bases. Sequencing was performed on naive CD4+ T cells sorted from blood. According to the study, the label for this sample's cell subset or site signals: CD45RA+ positively selected. The origin of this receptor is a man between 18 and 35 years old in good health. The nucleotide sequence reads as follows: TGTGCCAGCAGTGACCGACAACGGGGCTGGGGCTATGGCTACACCTTC. This encodes CASSDRQRGWGYGYTF.